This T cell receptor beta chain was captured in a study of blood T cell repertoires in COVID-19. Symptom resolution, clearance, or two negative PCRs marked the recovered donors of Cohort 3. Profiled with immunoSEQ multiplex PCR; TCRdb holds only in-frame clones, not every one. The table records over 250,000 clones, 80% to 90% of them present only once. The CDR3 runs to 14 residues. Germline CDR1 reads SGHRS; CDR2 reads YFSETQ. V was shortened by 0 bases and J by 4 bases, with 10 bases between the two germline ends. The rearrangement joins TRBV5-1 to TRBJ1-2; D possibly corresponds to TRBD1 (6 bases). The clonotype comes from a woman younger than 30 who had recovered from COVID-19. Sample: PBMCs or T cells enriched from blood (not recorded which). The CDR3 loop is CASSLADRSYGYTF. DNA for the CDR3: TGCGCCAGCAGCTTGGCGGACAGAAGCTATGGCTACACCTTC.